This TCR beta chain was recorded in a study of T cell repertoires in cytomegalovirus infection. Deletions cut 2 bases from V and 0 bases from J, with 14 bases between. This CDR3 comprises 17 residues. Germline loops: CDR1 MDHEN, CDR2 SYDVKM. MiXCR, run by TCRdb on the reads, gives a single entry per CDR3 protein. Of under 150,000 distinct CDR3 sequences in the sample, roughly a quarter were seen once. A few counts support this clonotype. As yet, its antigen is unknown. Sample: PBMCs, sequenced either directly or after in vitro stimulation (not recorded which). J is TRBJ2-4 and V is TRBV28; possible D gene TRBD1, 6 bases. The receptor was derived from a human donor in good health (CMV status not recorded). Some clones in this sample may be carry-over from other donors' samples. The DNA for the CDR3 is TGTGCCAGCAGTTTAAGAAGGGCAGGGGTAGCCAAAAACATTCAGTACTTC. This encodes CASSLRRAGVAKNIQYF. Filled out from reference TRBV28 and TRBJ2-4, the complete variable domain reads DVKVTQSSRYLVKRTGEKVFLECVQDMDHENMFWYRQDPGLGLRLIYFSYDVKMKEKGDIPEGYSVSREKKERFSLILESASTNQTSMYLCASSLRRAGVAKNIQYFGAGTRLSVL.